The 6 T cell receptor beta chains below all came from one sample that was sequenced in a study of blood T cell repertoires in COVID-19. Sequencing was performed with immunoSEQ multiplex PCR; in TCRdb, only in-frame clones are kept and a portion is missing. Of about 350,000 clones in the sample, roughly 86% were seen once. Sequencing was performed on PBMCs or T cells enriched from blood (not recorded which). The origin of the receptors is a woman in her twenties or thirties who had been exposed to COVID-19.

V usage is TRBV28 and J usage is TRBJ2-1; perhaps TRBD2 as D (5 bases). V shed 8 bases and J shed 3 bases, with 8 bases lying between them. The germline V gene has CDR1 MDHEN and CDR2 SYDVKM. The CDR3 is made up of 12 amino acids. CDR3 region: CASGGYYNEQFF. The CDR3 DNA is TGTGCCAGCGGCGGGTACTACAATGAGCAGTTCTTC.

The chain employs TRBV27 and TRBJ1-2; D gene unclear. V lost 2 bases and J 2 bases, leaving 9 bases between the germline ends. Germline V gene sequence: CDR1 MNHEY, CDR2 SMNVEV (reference sequence). CDR3 length: 14 amino acids. In DNA, the CDR3 is TGTGCCAGCAGTTTACGACCGGGGAACTATGGCTACACCTTC. Translating it yields CASSLRPGNYGYTF.

Points on this clone: The sample has other DNA sequences that encode this CDR3 too. This chain connects TRBV19 to TRBJ2-5; D unclear. Trimming removed 2 bases from V and 1 base from J, with 8 bases in between. The CDR3 consists of 14 residues. Germline V gives CDR1 LNHDA, CDR2 SQIVND (reference sequence). The CDR3 DNA is TGTGCCAGTAGTATATCGGGTGTCCAAGAGACCCAGTACTTC. Its protein is CASSISGVQETQYF.

The chain is built from TRBV18 and TRBJ2-1; TRBD1 might be the D (6 bases). CDR1 is KGHSH, CDR2 LQKENI, per germline. Trimming pared 0 bases from V and 6 bases from J, leaving 15 bases between. This CDR3 is 16 amino acids long. CDR3 in amino acids: CASSPPVDRNTNEQFF. Written as DNA, the CDR3 is TGTGCCAGCTCACCACCCGTCGACAGGAATACCAATGAGCAGTTCTTC.

This clone was seen a few times. The CDR3 reads CAVPPLAGISTDTQYF. The CDR3 nucleotides are TGTGCCGTCCCACCCCTAGCGGGTATAAGCACAGATACGCAGTATTTT. The rearrangement links TRBV10-3 to TRBJ2-3; TRBD2 matches at 8 bases. CDR1 and CDR2 from the germline V gene are ENHRY and SYGVKD. The V gene end was trimmed by 11 bases and the J gene end by 0 bases; junction bases not matched to a gene: 13. This CDR3 spans 16 amino acids.

The V and J genes are TRBV24-1 and TRBJ2-2; 8 nucleotides match TRBD1. The V gene's germline CDR1 is KGHDR and CDR2 SFDVKD. The CDR3 has 14 residues. V was pared by 9 bases and J by 2 bases, with 4 bases of the junction left unmatched. CDR3 sequence (DNA): TGTGCCACCCCTGGACAGGGCAACACCGGGGAGCTGTTTTTT. Translation: CATPGQGNTGELFF.